This is a list of T cell receptor beta chains from one sample in a study of T-cell memory formation after mild COVID-19. Each CDR3 protein gets one entry after TCRdb re-called the 5' RACE reads with MiXCR. Of approximately 300,000 distinct CDR3 sequences listed, approximately 8.4% are singletons. Source material: PBMCs or a T cell subset sorted from them (not recorded which). These receptor sequences come from a man between 18 and 29 years old who had mild COVID-19 (a few samples of this study predate the infection). Cell type and time point are not known. The CDR3 runs from the conserved cysteine through the conserved F or W. Fields, in order: J gene, V gene, D gene, clone size, CDR3 DNA, CDR3 protein. D genes are given only for firm matches. Size is omitted from some rows. Given values are once, few, many or a class for expanded clones.

TRBJ1-1,TRBV29-1,-,many,TGCAGCGTTGTCGCGGCAGGGAACACTGAAGCTTTCTTT,CSVVAAGNTEAFF
TRBJ2-5,TRBV4-2,-,many,TGTGCCAGCAGCCAAGAATTCGTGGGCCAAGAGACCCAGTACTTC,CASSQEFVGQETQYF
TRBJ2-1,TRBV5-1,TRBD1,-,TGCGCCAGCAGCTTGGCCGCTACAGGGGGCTCCTACAATGAGCAGTTCTTC,CASSLAATGGSYNEQFF
TRBJ1-3,TRBV11-2,-,many,TGTGCCAGCAGCTCCACCTGGACAGTGACCTCTGGAAACACCATATATTTT,CASSSTWTVTSGNTIYF
TRBJ2-2,TRBV5-1,-,-,TGCGCCAGCAGCTCAGGGACGACCACCGGGGAGCTGTTTTTT,CASSSGTTTGELFF
TRBJ1-5,TRBV10-3,TRBD1,many,TGTGCCATCAGTGCGCGGGGACAGAGCAATCAGCCCCAGCATTTT,CAISARGQSNQPQHF
TRBJ1-1,TRBV6-1,TRBD1,-,TGTGCCAGCAGTTTATACTCGGGACAGTTGAACACTGAAGCTTTCTTT,CASSLYSGQLNTEAFF
TRBJ2-7,TRBV5-1,TRBD1,few,TGCGCCAGCAGCCCCGGACAGGACTACGAGCAGTACTTC,CASSPGQDYEQYF
TRBJ1-4,TRBV5-1,TRBD1,-,TGCGCCAGCAGCGATCCGGGACAGGGGGGTGAAAAACTGTTTTTT,CASSDPGQGGEKLFF
TRBJ2-5,TRBV12-3/TRBV12-4,-,-,TGTGCCAGCAGTTTATTTTCTTTTAATGGGGGGCAAGAGACCCAGTACTTC,CASSLFSFNGGQETQYF
TRBJ2-3,TRBV12-3/TRBV12-4,TRBD1,few,TGTGCCAGCGCCGCCGGGACAGGGGGGGAAGATACGCAGTATTTT,CASAAGTGGEDTQYF
TRBJ2-2,TRBV12-3/TRBV12-4,-,few,TGTGCCAGCAGTTTAGCAGGGCACAGCCCCACCGGGGAGCTGTTTTTT,CASSLAGHSPTGELFF
TRBJ2-3,TRBV20-1,TRBD2,-,TGCAGTGCCCCGACTAGCGGGGTCAGAGATACGCAGTATTTT,CSAPTSGVRDTQYF
TRBJ1-4,TRBV7-9,-,few,TGTGCCAGCAGCTTAGCGCTGGGGGGAGAAAAACTGTTTTTT,CASSLALGGEKLFF
TRBJ1-1,TRBV6-5,-,few,TGTGCCAGCAAGCCGGGACACGGACACACTGAAGCTTTCTTT,CASKPGHGHTEAFF
TRBJ2-3,TRBV12-5,-,few,TGTGCTAGTGGTTGGCAGGGGGGGGATACGCAGTATTTT,CASGWQGGDTQYF
TRBJ2-1,TRBV29-1,-,-,TGCAGCGTGGGGCCCTGGGTGGGGACATACAATGAGCAGTTCTTC,CSVGPWVGTYNEQFF
TRBJ2-2,TRBV4-3,-,few,TGCGCCAGCAGCCAAGGGGCATCCACCGGGGAGCTGTTTTTT,CASSQGASTGELFF
TRBJ2-1,TRBV4-1,-,-,TGCGCCAGCAGCCAAGATCGGGTGGGAAGTAGCTCCTACAATGAGCAGTTCTTC,CASSQDRVGSSSYNEQFF
TRBJ1-5,TRBV5-6,-,many,TGTGCCAGCAGCGAAAACTTACACCAGCCCCAGCATTTT,CASSENLHQPQHF
TRBJ2-3,TRBV21-1,-,many,TGTGCCAGCAGCCCTCGACTAGCGGGGCCAACAGATACGCAGTATTTT,CASSPRLAGPTDTQYF
TRBJ2-1,TRBV7-6,TRBD2,many,TGTGCCAGCAGCTTAGCGAGCGGGGGAAGCTCCTACAATGAGCAGTTCTTC,CASSLASGGSSYNEQFF
TRBJ2-3,TRBV7-9,-,few,TGTGCCAGCAGCTTAGGAGCGTTGACTACGCAGTATTTT,CASSLGALTTQYF
TRBJ2-7,TRBV5-1,-,few,TGCGCCAGCAGTTCTAACCAGGGTCGCGAGCAGTACTTC,CASSSNQGREQYF
TRBJ1-5,TRBV20-1,TRBD1,few,TGCAGTGCTCCGGACAGGGGAGGCCAGCCCCAGCATTTT,CSAPDRGGQPQHF
TRBJ1-1,TRBV6-4,-,few,TGTGCCAGCAGTGTCACAGTTGGACCTTGGACTGAAGCTTTCTTT,CASSVTVGPWTEAFF
TRBJ2-3,TRBV4-1,TRBD1,few,TGCGCCAGCAGCCATCACCGGGACAGGGGCTCCACAGATACGCAGTATTTT,CASSHHRDRGSTDTQYF
TRBJ1-2,TRBV12-3/TRBV12-4,TRBD1,-,TGTGCCAGCGTTCGCCGGGACAGGGCTAACTATGGCTACACCTTC,CASVRRDRANYGYTF
TRBJ1-4,TRBV5-1,TRBD1,-,TGCGCCAGCAGCTTGGCCGGGACAGGGGATGAAAAACTGTTTTTT,CASSLAGTGDEKLFF
TRBJ2-7,TRBV5-1,TRBD1,-,TGCGCCAGCAGCTTGGTGGCGGACAGGGGGAACGAGCAGTACTTC,CASSLVADRGNEQYF
TRBJ1-5,TRBV6-5,-,-,TGTGCCAGCAGTTACTCTTGGGGGGGGACGGGACAGCCCCAGCATTTT,CASSYSWGGTGQPQHF
TRBJ2-4,TRBV7-9,-,-,TGTGCCAGCAGTTCAAACAGGCAAAACCTAGCCAAAAACATTCAGTACTTC,CASSSNRQNLAKNIQYF
TRBJ2-7,TRBV6-2/TRBV6-3,-,few,TGTGCCAGCGGAGATCTAGGTTACGAGCAGTACTTC,CASGDLGYEQYF
TRBJ1-3,TRBV20-1,-,-,TGCAGTGCTAGGGGACCACTTTCTGGAAACACCATATATTTT,CSARGPLSGNTIYF
TRBJ1-2,TRBV7-9,-,few,TGTGCCAGCAGTTTAAGCGGGGGAAACTATGGCTACACCTTC,CASSLSGGNYGYTF
TRBJ1-2,TRBV5-5,TRBD1,many,TGTGCCAGCAGCTTGGAGGAGGGGGCCCCCCATGGCTACACCTTC,CASSLEEGAPHGYTF
TRBJ2-2,TRBV12-5,-,few,TGTGCTAGTGGTCCTGAGCCCTGGGAGCTGTTTTTT,CASGPEPWELFF
TRBJ2-3,TRBV5-1,TRBD2,few,TGCGCCAGCAGCACGCGGACTAGCGGGGTCACAGATACGCAGTATTTT,CASSTRTSGVTDTQYF
TRBJ2-1,TRBV10-3,-,few,TGTGCCATCAGTGAGTCATACTTAGGGGGGACATTGAACGATGAGCAGTTCTTC,CAISESYLGGTLNDEQFF
TRBJ2-3,TRBV12-3/TRBV12-4,TRBD2,few,TGTGCCAGCAGCGAGCTAGCGGGGCGCACAGATACGCAGTATTTT,CASSELAGRTDTQYF
TRBJ2-7,TRBV7-8,TRBD2,few,TGTGCCAGCAGCTCCTCAGCGGGGGCCTACGAGCAGTACTTC,CASSSSAGAYEQYF
TRBJ1-4,TRBV12-3/TRBV12-4,-,-,TGTGCCAGCAGCCTGGACAGAAATAATGAAAAACTGTTTTTT,CASSLDRNNEKLFF
TRBJ2-2,TRBV4-1,TRBD1,few,TGCGCCAGCAGCCGTTCGACAGGGGGCAACGGGGAGCTGTTTTTT,CASSRSTGGNGELFF
TRBJ2-5,TRBV9,TRBD1,-,TGTGCCAGCAGCGCCAGCCCCCTTGACAGGGTAGAGACCCAGTACTTC,CASSASPLDRVETQYF
TRBJ2-3,TRBV15,TRBD1,many,TGTGCCACCAGCAGAGGTGACAGGGGAGGAGATACGCAGTATTTT,CATSRGDRGGDTQYF
TRBJ2-1,TRBV5-1,-,-,TGCGCCAGCAGCTTGGTTGGGCAAAGAACCTCCTACAATGAGCAGTTCTTC,CASSLVGQRTSYNEQFF
TRBJ2-2,TRBV4-1,-,many,TGCGCCAGCAGGAGTTATGGGGGGCTCAACACCGGGGAGCTGTTTTTT,CASRSYGGLNTGELFF
TRBJ1-1,TRBV5-1,-,many,TGCGCCAGCAGCTTGTCCCTGGGGGCTGAAGCTTTCTTT,CASSLSLGAEAFF
TRBJ2-5,TRBV20-1,TRBD2,-,TGCAGTGTTTTAGCGGGGCGGGAGACCCAGTACTTC,CSVLAGRETQYF
TRBJ2-2,TRBV5-1,TRBD1,few,TGCGCCAGCAGCTTGGACACAGGGGCCGGGGAGCTGTTTTTT,CASSLDTGAGELFF
TRBJ1-5,TRBV28,-,-,TGTGCCAGCAGTTTACGAGGACTCCGGGGGCGCAATCAGCCCCAGCATTTT,CASSLRGLRGRNQPQHF
TRBJ1-1,TRBV6-5,TRBD1,few,TGTGCCAGCAGTTACGGGGACAGAAAGAACACTGAAGCTTTCTTT,CASSYGDRKNTEAFF
TRBJ1-4,TRBV4-3,-,few,TGCGCCAGCAGCCCCAGACGCGATGGGACCGTAGGGCAGCTTGAAACCTGGGCGAGTGAAAAACTGTTTTTT,CASSPRRDGTVGQLETWASEKLFF
TRBJ1-1,TRBV4-1,-,many,TGCGCCAGCAGCCCCTTTTGGTTCGCCAAAAATGAAGCTTTCTTT,CASSPFWFAKNEAFF
TRBJ2-3,TRBV6-5,-,-,TGTGCCAGCAGTCCAATGCCGGGGACAGATACGCAGTATTTT,CASSPMPGTDTQYF
TRBJ2-3,TRBV18,-,few,TGTGCCAGCTCGGGATTGACTAGCACAGATACGCAGTATTTT,CASSGLTSTDTQYF